This TCR beta chain was retrieved from a study of blood T cells in healthy people across ages. Alongside a J-beta primer mix, a sample-barcoded 5' primer served in a second PCR lasting about 6 to 11 cycles. TCRdb re-called the 5' RACE reads with MiXCR, one entry per CDR3 protein. The sample has hundreds of thousands of distinct CDR3 sequences, more than 40% seen once. This clonotype has just a few counts. The CDR3 is 16 residues long. Germline V gives CDR1 SGHRS, CDR2 YFSETQ. V was pared by 0 bases and J by 2 bases, with 13 bases between. This clonotype was obtained from a woman aged 60 to 75 in good health. The V gene is TRBV5-1, the J gene TRBJ2-3, with a weak D call TRBD2 (5 bases). Sample: blood. The CDR3 protein is CASSLDPGSTTDTQYF. The CDR3 DNA reads TGCGCCAGCAGCTTGGACCCGGGATCAACCACAGATACGCAGTATTTT. Together with reference TRBV5-1 and TRBJ2-3, the CDR3 gives the full variable domain: KAGVTQTPRYLIKTRGQQVTLSCSPISGHRSVSWYQQTPGQGLQFLFEYFSETQRNKGNFPGRFSGRQFSNSRSEMNVSTLELGDSALYLCASSLDPGSTTDTQYFGPGTRLTVL.